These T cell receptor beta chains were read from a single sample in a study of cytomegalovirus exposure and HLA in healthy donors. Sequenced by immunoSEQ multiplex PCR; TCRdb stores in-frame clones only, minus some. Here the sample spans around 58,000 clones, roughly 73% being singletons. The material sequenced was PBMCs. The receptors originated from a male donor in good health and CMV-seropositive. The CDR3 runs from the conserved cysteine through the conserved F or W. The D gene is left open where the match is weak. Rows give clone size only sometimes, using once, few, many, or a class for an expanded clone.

TGCAGCGTTGTAGCGGGGCGGACAGCGCGTGAGCAGTTCTTC	CSVVAGRTAREQFF	-	TRBV29-1	TRBJ2-1	TRBD2
TGTGCCAGCAGCCTGTCGGGGGGGGCCCGTGAGCAGTTCTTC	CASSLSGGAREQFF	-	TRBV7-2	TRBJ2-1	TRBD2
TGCGCCAGCAGCCAAGATGGCTTCTTTGAGCAGTTCTTC	CASSQDGFFEQFF	-	TRBV4-3	TRBJ2-1	-
TGTGCCACCAGCAGAGAGAACGGAGGAATAACAGGGGTAAGCTCACCCCTCCACTTT	CATSRENGGITGVSSPLHF	-	TRBV15	TRBJ1-6	TRBD1
TGTGCCTGGAGGCCAGGGGGCCAGACCCAGTACTTC	CAWRPGGQTQYF	-	TRBV30	TRBJ2-5	TRBD1
TGTGCCAGCAGAGGCCCTAGCGGGGGTCACACAGATACGCAGTATTTT	CASRGPSGGHTDTQYF	-	TRBV6-6	TRBJ2-3	TRBD2
TGTGCCAGCAGCCAAGGAGATACGAACTACGAGCAGTACTTC	CASSQGDTNYEQYF	few	TRBV4-2	TRBJ2-7	-
TGTGCCAGCAGTGACAGGACAGGGGGGTCGCCCCTCCACTTT	CASSDRTGGSPLHF	-	TRBV2	TRBJ1-6	TRBD1
TGTGCCAGCAGCCGCCCCGGGACAGTGGGGAGGAATGAGCAGTTCTTC	CASSRPGTVGRNEQFF	-	TRBV7-3	TRBJ2-1	-
TGTGCCAGCGCTGACACTAACTATGGCTACACCTTC	CASADTNYGYTF	few	TRBV6-5	TRBJ1-2	-
TGTGCCAGCAGCTCCCTCAAACGGGACAGGAGAAATTCACCCCTCCACTTT	CASSSLKRDRRNSPLHF	-	TRBV7-3	TRBJ1-6	TRBD1
TGTGCCAGCAGCCAAGTAAGCGGACTAATCACCAATGAGCAGTTCTTC	CASSQVSGLITNEQFF	-	TRBV14	TRBJ2-1	-
TGTGCCAGCAGCGCGGAGGACAGCCCCCTGAACACTGAAGCTTTCTTT	CASSAEDSPLNTEAFF	-	TRBV5-6	TRBJ1-1	-
TGTGCCAGCAGCCAAGCGGGGGATGAGCAGTTCTTC	CASSQAGDEQFF	-	TRBV4-2	TRBJ2-1	-
TGTGCCAGCAGCTTAAACCCCGGACTTTACAATGAGCAGTTCTTC	CASSLNPGLYNEQFF	-	TRBV7-3	TRBJ2-1	-
TGTGCCAGCAGCGTAGCAGGGAGCACAGATACGCAGTATTTT	CASSVAGSTDTQYF	-	TRBV9	TRBJ2-3	-
TGCGCCAGCAGTGAGCAGGTTGAGCAGTTCTTC	CASSEQVEQFF	few	TRBV10-2	TRBJ2-1	-
TGTGCCAGCAGTGACTCCAGTGAGGGCACTGAAGCTTTCTTT	CASSDSSEGTEAFF	few	TRBV6-4	TRBJ1-1	-
TGTGCCAGTGCGGACCCAGGGAACTATGGCTACACCTTC	CASADPGNYGYTF	-	TRBV6-5	TRBJ1-2	-
TGTGCCAGCAGCTTAGAGACGGGGATGGACTCCTACAATGAGCAGTTCTTC	CASSLETGMDSYNEQFF	-	TRBV7-9	TRBJ2-1	-
TGTGCCAGCTCACCACCTTCTAGCACTGAAGCTTTCTTT	CASSPPSSTEAFF	-	TRBV18	TRBJ1-1	-
TGTGCCTGGGGCGTAGCGGGGGAACAAGAGACCCAGTACTTC	CAWGVAGEQETQYF	-	TRBV30	TRBJ2-5	TRBD2
TGTGCCAGCAGCTCAGGGAAGGGAGATACGCAGTATTTT	CASSSGKGDTQYF	-	TRBV7-2	TRBJ2-3	-
TGTGCAAGTCGCTTAGGCGAGACTAGCGGGGGGGGGCAAGAGACCCAGTACTTC	CASRLGETSGGGQETQYF	-	TRBV12-2	TRBJ2-5	-
TGCGCCAGCAGCCAAGCAGGGGGCTCTGGGGCCAACGTCCTGACTTTC	CASSQAGGSGANVLTF	-	TRBV4-3	TRBJ2-6	TRBD1
TGTGCCAGCAGGGCTCCGGGAGGGAACACTGAAGCTTTCTTT	CASRAPGGNTEAFF	-	TRBV5-4	TRBJ1-1	-
TGTGCCAGCTCAGCAACGGGACAGGCGCCATTCTACGAGCAGTACTTC	CASSATGQAPFYEQYF	-	TRBV18	TRBJ2-7	TRBD1
TGTGCCAGCACCGGCCTGGGGGGACGGGGCTACACCTTC	CASTGLGGRGYTF	-	TRBV7-9	TRBJ1-2	-
TGTGCCAGCAGACCCCCGGGTAGAGCGGGCGGCTACACCTTC	CASRPPGRAGGYTF	-	TRBV2	TRBJ1-2	-
TGTGCCACCCGAAAGGGCACAGGGCGCCAGGAGGAGACCCAGTACTTC	CATRKGTGRQEETQYF	-	TRBV11-2	TRBJ2-5	-
TGCAGCGTTGAAGGCGCGGGGGGGCTCGAGCAGTACTTC	CSVEGAGGLEQYF	-	TRBV29-1	TRBJ2-7	TRBD2
TGTGCCAGCAGCACGAAGGGGGTATCAAATGAGCAGTTCTTC	CASSTKGVSNEQFF	-	TRBV7-3	TRBJ2-1	-
TGTGCCAGCAGCCAAGCTCGGGGGGACTTGGCCGGGGAGCTGTTTTTT	CASSQARGDLAGELFF	-	TRBV4-2	TRBJ2-2	TRBD2
TGTGCCTGGAGTGTACGCCAGGGGGTCTTTAATGAAAAACTGTTTTTT	CAWSVRQGVFNEKLFF	-	TRBV30	TRBJ1-4	TRBD1
TGCGCCAGCAGCTTGGCCGCGGGCTCAAAGAGCTATGGCTACACCTTC	CASSLAAGSKSYGYTF	-	TRBV5-1	TRBJ1-2	-
TGCGCCAGCAGCTTGTCCGCCCCGTTTTGGAGGGACGAGCAGTACTTC	CASSLSAPFWRDEQYF	once	TRBV5-1	TRBJ2-7	-
TGTGCCAGCAGCTTAGGGCAGGACAATGAGCAGTTCTTC	CASSLGQDNEQFF	-	TRBV7-2	TRBJ2-1	-
TGTGCCAGTAGACGGGGCTCTGGAAACACCATATATTTT	CASRRGSGNTIYF	-	TRBV19	TRBJ1-3	-
TGTGCCAGTAGTATAGGATGGGGCGCGGACTATGGCTACACCTTC	CASSIGWGADYGYTF	few	TRBV19	TRBJ1-2	-
TGCGCCAGCAGGACCGGAGACTATTCACCCCTCCACTTT	CASRTGDYSPLHF	-	TRBV4-1	TRBJ1-6	-
TGTGCCAGCAGCGTTCAGACTAGTTTTGCCGGGGAGCTGTTTTTT	CASSVQTSFAGELFF	-	TRBV9	TRBJ2-2	-
TGTGCCAGCAGCCTTAGAAGTAACACTGAAGCTTTCTTT	CASSLRSNTEAFF	-	TRBV7-9	TRBJ1-1	-